The rows below give T cell receptor beta chains drawn from one sample of a study of cytomegalovirus exposure and HLA in healthy donors. Profiled with immunoSEQ multiplex PCR; TCRdb holds only in-frame clones, not every one. Found here are more than 85,000 clones, more than 70% of them singletons; the top ten hold about 1.9%. Sequencing was done on a sample of PBMCs. Source of these receptors: a man aged 25-45 years in good health and CMV-seronegative. Each CDR3 is given with its conserved first and last residue. Each record gives: CDR3 protein, J gene, clone size, V gene. Clone sizes are given selectively: once, few, many, or a class where the clone is expanded.

cdr3_aa: CAISLGQGAGNTIYF; j_call: TRBJ1-3; clone_size: NA; v_call: TRBV10-3
cdr3_aa: CASSLPPGGAQETQYF; j_call: TRBJ2-5; clone_size: few; v_call: TRBV9
cdr3_aa: CASSIERGTEAFF; j_call: TRBJ1-1; clone_size: NA; v_call: TRBV19
cdr3_aa: CASSHPAGAGSANEQYF; j_call: TRBJ2-7; clone_size: NA; v_call: TRBV4-2
cdr3_aa: CASTSDTAYEQYF; j_call: TRBJ2-7; clone_size: NA; v_call: TRBV6-5
cdr3_aa: CASSPGGARTTNEKLFF; j_call: TRBJ1-4; clone_size: NA; v_call: TRBV4-3
cdr3_aa: CASSQQGGSIYGYTF; j_call: TRBJ1-2; clone_size: NA; v_call: TRBV14
cdr3_aa: CASGSDWMSTEAFF; j_call: TRBJ1-1; clone_size: few; v_call: TRBV12-5
cdr3_aa: CASSLRDRGHNEQYF; j_call: TRBJ2-7; clone_size: NA; v_call: TRBV28
cdr3_aa: CASSWTANNQPQHF; j_call: TRBJ1-5; clone_size: NA; v_call: TRBV5-5
cdr3_aa: CASSPVGVGDTQYF; j_call: TRBJ2-3; clone_size: NA; v_call: TRBV18
cdr3_aa: CSGGGDTYPYEQYF; j_call: TRBJ2-7; clone_size: few; v_call: TRBV29-1
cdr3_aa: CASSVGLLNEQFF; j_call: TRBJ2-1; clone_size: NA; v_call: TRBV9
cdr3_aa: CASSLARDTQYF; j_call: TRBJ2-3; clone_size: few; v_call: TRBV7-2
cdr3_aa: CASSVGGRGGSYEQYF; j_call: TRBJ2-7; clone_size: NA; v_call: TRBV9
cdr3_aa: CASSQVKGLADFTDTQYF; j_call: TRBJ2-3; clone_size: once; v_call: TRBV14
cdr3_aa: CASSPQGIAANTGELFF; j_call: TRBJ2-2; clone_size: NA; v_call: TRBV18
cdr3_aa: CAISKTGGQTEAFF; j_call: TRBJ1-1; clone_size: few; v_call: TRBV10-3
cdr3_aa: CASSRLAGVDNEQFF; j_call: TRBJ2-1; clone_size: NA; v_call: TRBV5-1
cdr3_aa: CASRTDRGTEAFF; j_call: TRBJ1-1; clone_size: NA; v_call: TRBV5-6
cdr3_aa: CSVEIGGGGNTIYF; j_call: TRBJ1-3; clone_size: NA; v_call: TRBV29-1
cdr3_aa: CASSYFLNTEAFF; j_call: TRBJ1-1; clone_size: NA; v_call: TRBV6-5